The rows below give T cell receptor delta chains drawn from one sample of a study of gamma-delta T cells after stem cell transplantation. TCRdb re-identified clones in the RT-PCR reads via CATT. The top ten clones hold over 9.5% of a sample with over 2,500 delta-chain clones, 1.9% of them seen once. The sample taken for sequencing was gamma-delta T cells. These TCRs come from a human donor. It is not recorded whose cells these are; they may come from a transplant donor. CDR3s include the opening cysteine and the closing phenylalanine or tryptophan. The order of the fields is clone size, V gene, J gene, D gene, CDR3 length, CDR3 protein, CDR3 DNA. A D gene is named only where the DNA matches it firmly. Only part of the rows carry a size: once, few, many, or a class if the clone is expanded.

abundance: medium-sized; v_gene: TRDV2; j_gene: TRDJ1; d_gene: TRDD3; len: 17; CDR3aa: CACDQVVTGGHTPKLIF; CDR3nt: TGTGCCTGTGACCAAGTCGTTACTGGGGGCCACACCCCTAAACTCATCTTT
abundance: -; v_gene: TRDV2; j_gene: TRDJ3; d_gene: -; len: 20; CDR3aa: CACDTILLGSHQSDTRRMFF; CDR3nt: TGTGCCTGTGACACGATACTTCTGGGCTCACACCAGTCGGACACCCGACGGATGTTTTTC
abundance: medium-sized; v_gene: TRDV2; j_gene: TRDJ1; d_gene: TRDD3; len: 19; CDR3aa: CACDTVSRTGGTYTDKLIF; CDR3nt: TGTGCCTGTGACACCGTCTCCCGCACTGGGGGAACGTACACCGATAAACTCATCTTT
abundance: medium-sized; v_gene: TRDV2; j_gene: TRDJ3; d_gene: -; len: 19; CDR3aa: CACDSPPITRSWDTRQMFF; CDR3nt: TGTGCCTGTGACTCTCCGCCTATTACCCGCTCCTGGGACACCCGACAGATGTTTTTC
abundance: large; v_gene: TRDV2; j_gene: TRDJ1; d_gene: -; len: 19; CDR3aa: CACDTVTNGVETYTDKLIF; CDR3nt: TGTGCCTGTGACACGGTAACGAATGGTGTGGAGACGTACACCGATAAACTCATCTTT
abundance: medium-sized; v_gene: TRDV2; j_gene: TRDJ1; d_gene: TRDD3; len: 16; CDR3aa: CACDTVGYAEGNKLIF; CDR3nt: TGTGCCTGTGACACCGTGGGATACGCCGAGGGTAATAAACTCATCTTT
abundance: few; v_gene: TRDV2; j_gene: TRDJ3; d_gene: -; len: 21; CDR3aa: CACDTPFTGSPSSWDTRQMFF; CDR3nt: TGTGCCTGTGACACCCCCTTTACTGGGAGTCCAAGCTCCTGGGACACCCGACAGATGTTTTTC
abundance: medium-sized; v_gene: TRDV2; j_gene: TRDJ3; d_gene: TRDD3; len: 22; CDR3aa: CACDYPSRTGGLSSWDTRQMFF; CDR3nt: TGTGCCTGTGACTACCCATCGCGTACTGGGGGACTAAGCTCCTGGGACACCCGACAGATGTTCTTC
abundance: medium-sized; v_gene: TRDV1; j_gene: TRDJ1; d_gene: TRDD3; len: 26; CDR3aa: CALGEKFSYVGPLLGVTTTTTDKLIF; CDR3nt: TGTGCTCTTGGGGAAAAGTTCTCCTACGTCGGCCCTTTACTGGGGGTAACTACCACGACGACCGATAAACTCATCTTT
abundance: medium-sized; v_gene: TRDV2; j_gene: TRDJ1; d_gene: TRDD3; len: 14; CDR3aa: CACWGIQSTDKLIF; CDR3nt: TGTGCCTGTTGGGGGATACAATCCACCGATAAACTCATCTTT
abundance: medium-sized; v_gene: TRDV2; j_gene: TRDJ1; d_gene: TRDD3; len: 18; CDR3aa: CACDPLGLGDYDTDKLIF; CDR3nt: TGTGCCTGTGACCCCTTAGGACTGGGGGATTACGACACCGATAAACTCATCTTT
abundance: medium-sized; v_gene: TRDV1; j_gene: TRDJ1; d_gene: -; len: 11; CDR3aa: CALGGTDKLIF; CDR3nt: TGTGCTCTTGGGGGAACCGATAAACTCATCTTT
abundance: large; v_gene: TRDV1; j_gene: TRDJ1; d_gene: TRDD3; len: 29; CDR3aa: CALGEVMVTFLPYWGTLPERWRDTDKLIF; CDR3nt: TGTGCTCTTGGGGAAGTCATGGTAACCTTCCTCCCCTACTGGGGGACCTTGCCAGAGAGGTGGAGGGACACCGATAAACTCATCTTT
abundance: medium-sized; v_gene: TRDV2; j_gene: TRDJ1; d_gene: TRDD3; len: 21; CDR3aa: CACDTPPDWGIRRSFTDKLIF; CDR3nt: TGTGCCTGTGACACCCCTCCCGACTGGGGGATACGCCGGAGTTTTACCGATAAACTCATCTTT
abundance: -; v_gene: TRDV2; j_gene: TRDJ1; d_gene: TRDD3; len: 17; CDR3aa: CACDQVLGDTYTDKLIF; CDR3nt: TGTGCCTGTGACCAAGTACTGGGGGATACGTACACCGATAAACTCATCTTT
abundance: medium-sized; v_gene: TRDV2; j_gene: TRDJ1; d_gene: -; len: 17; CDR3aa: CACDTVDARPQTDKLIF; CDR3nt: TGTGCCTGTGACACGGTTGATGCCAGGCCCCAAACCGATAAACTCATCTTT
abundance: medium-sized; v_gene: TRDV2; j_gene: TRDJ1; d_gene: TRDD3; len: 18; CDR3aa: CACDTVTGGYEDTDKLIF; CDR3nt: TGTGCCTGTGACACCGTTACTGGGGGATACGAAGACACCGATAAACTCATCTTT
abundance: medium-sized; v_gene: TRDV2; j_gene: TRDJ1; d_gene: -; len: 17; CDR3aa: CACDPVLGRQYTDKLIF; CDR3nt: TGTGCCTGTGATCCCGTACTGGGTAGACAGTACACCGATAAACTCATCTTT
abundance: medium-sized; v_gene: TRDV2; j_gene: TRDJ1; d_gene: TRDD3; len: 18; CDR3aa: CACDPLSLGDTSPDKLIF; CDR3nt: TGTGCCTGTGACCCCCTTTCACTGGGGGATACCTCTCCCGATAAACTCATCTTT
abundance: medium-sized; v_gene: TRDV2; j_gene: TRDJ3; d_gene: TRDD3; len: 19; CDR3aa: CACDTGGIRATWDTRQMFF; CDR3nt: TGTGCCTGTGACACCGGCGGGATACGCGCTACCTGGGACACCCGACAGATGTTTTTC
abundance: medium-sized; v_gene: TRDV2; j_gene: TRDJ1; d_gene: TRDD3; len: 17; CDR3aa: CACDTLVLGDFTDKLIF; CDR3nt: TGTGCCTGTGACACCCTTGTACTGGGGGATTTCACCGATAAACTCATCTTT
abundance: few; v_gene: TRDV2; j_gene: TRDJ1; d_gene: TRDD3; len: 15; CDR3aa: CACSPLGESTDKLIF; CDR3nt: TGTGCCTGTTCCCCACTGGGGGAAAGCACCGATAAACTCATCTTT
abundance: large; v_gene: TRDV2; j_gene: TRDJ3; d_gene: -; len: 18; CDR3aa: CACDIIGVSSWDTRQMFF; CDR3nt: TGTGCCTGTGACATAATAGGGGTGAGCTCCTGGGACACCCGACAGATGTTTTTC
abundance: medium-sized; v_gene: TRDV2; j_gene: TRDJ1; d_gene: -; len: 14; CDR3aa: CACDTIETTDKLIF; CDR3nt: TGTGCCTGTGACACTATCGAAACTACCGATAAACTCATCTTT
abundance: -; v_gene: TRDV1; j_gene: TRDJ1; d_gene: -; len: 16; CDR3aa: CALGGKVLGYTDKLIF; CDR3nt: TGTGCTCTTGGGGGAAAGGTCCTGGGGTACACCGATAAACTCATCTTT
abundance: medium-sized; v_gene: TRDV2; j_gene: TRDJ1; d_gene: -; len: 19; CDR3aa: CACDTVPRGGEENTDKLIF; CDR3nt: TGTGCCTGTGACACCGTACCTAGGGGGGGAGAAGAGAACACCGATAAACTCATCTTT
abundance: medium-sized; v_gene: TRDV2; j_gene: TRDJ1; d_gene: TRDD3; len: 17; CDR3aa: CACDTLLGDTDTDKLIF; CDR3nt: TGTGCCTGTGACACCCTACTGGGGGATACGGACACCGATAAACTCATCTTT
abundance: medium-sized; v_gene: TRDV2; j_gene: TRDJ1; d_gene: TRDD3; len: 14; CDR3aa: CACDLLGDPDKLIF; CDR3nt: TGTGCCTGTGACCTACTGGGGGATCCCGATAAACTCATCTTT
abundance: medium-sized; v_gene: TRDV2; j_gene: TRDJ1; d_gene: TRDD3; len: 16; CDR3aa: CACDALGDTTTDKLIF; CDR3nt: TGTGCCTGTGACGCTCTGGGGGATACAACGACCGATAAACTCATCTTT
abundance: few; v_gene: TRDV2; j_gene: TRDJ3; d_gene: -; len: 20; CDR3aa: CACDTSGVGGPAWDTRQMFF; CDR3nt: TGTGCCTGTGACACCTCGGGAGTTGGCGGTCCCGCCTGGGACACCCGACAGATGTTTTTC
abundance: medium-sized; v_gene: TRDV2; j_gene: TRDJ1; d_gene: TRDD3; len: 14; CDR3aa: CACDPLLGADKLIF; CDR3nt: TGTGCCTGTGACCCGCTACTGGGGGCCGATAAACTCATCTTT
abundance: large; v_gene: TRDV2; j_gene: TRDJ1; d_gene: -; len: 15; CDR3aa: CACDTVGALTDKLIF; CDR3nt: TGTGCCTGTGACACGGTCGGGGCCCTCACCGATAAACTCATCTTT
abundance: few; v_gene: TRDV2; j_gene: TRDJ1; d_gene: -; len: 17; CDR3aa: CACDTLGAGRQTDKLIF; CDR3nt: TGTGCCTGTGACACCTTGGGGGCTGGAAGGCAAACCGATAAGCTCATCTTT
abundance: medium-sized; v_gene: TRDV2; j_gene: TRDJ1; d_gene: TRDD3; len: 17; CDR3aa: CACDLLGGGRYTDKLIF; CDR3nt: TGTGCCTGCGATCTACTGGGGGGCGGACGGTACACCGATAAACTCATCTTT
abundance: medium-sized; v_gene: TRDV2; j_gene: TRDJ1; d_gene: -; len: 16; CDR3aa: CACDTVGGPYTDKLIF; CDR3nt: TGTGCCTGTGACACCGTTGGTGGTCCGTACACCGATAAACTCATCTTT
abundance: few; v_gene: TRDV2; j_gene: TRDJ1; d_gene: -; len: 15; CDR3aa: CSCDTVGGVSDKLIF; CDR3nt: TGTTCCTGTGACACCGTGGGGGGAGTTTCCGATAAACTCATCTTT
abundance: medium-sized; v_gene: TRDV2; j_gene: TRDJ1; d_gene: TRDD3; len: 14; CDR3aa: CACDELGGDDKLIF; CDR3nt: TGTGCCTGTGACGAACTGGGGGGTGACGATAAACTCATCTTT
abundance: medium-sized; v_gene: TRDV2; j_gene: TRDJ1; d_gene: TRDD3; len: 17; CDR3aa: CACDSILGDDFTDKLIF; CDR3nt: TGTGCCTGTGACTCAATACTGGGGGATGACTTCACCGATAAACTCATCTTT
abundance: medium-sized; v_gene: TRDV2; j_gene: TRDJ3; d_gene: TRDD3; len: 19; CDR3aa: CACDRLGDTRSWDTRQMFF; CDR3nt: TGTGCCTGTGACCGGCTGGGGGATACGCGCTCCTGGGACACCCGACAGATGTTTTTC
abundance: medium-sized; v_gene: TRDV1; j_gene: TRDJ1; d_gene: TRDD3; len: 18; CDR3aa: CALGEPHYGAGGSDKLIF; CDR3nt: TGTGCTCTTGGGGAACCCCACTACGGGGCTGGGGGATCCGATAAACTCATCTTT
abundance: large; v_gene: TRDV2; j_gene: TRDJ1; d_gene: TRDD3; len: 15; CDR3aa: CACNLLGDTFHKLIF; CDR3nt: TGTGCCTGTAACTTACTGGGGGATACGTTTCATAAACTCATCTTT
abundance: few; v_gene: TRDV2; j_gene: TRDJ3; d_gene: TRDD3; len: 22; CDR3aa: CACDTVKDGTGGSSWDTRQMFF; CDR3nt: TGTGCCTGTGACACCGTGAAAGATGGTACTGGGGGAAGCTCCTGGGACACCCGACAGATGTTTTTC
abundance: medium-sized; v_gene: TRDV2; j_gene: TRDJ3; d_gene: TRDD3; len: 19; CDR3aa: CACDTAGGTSSWDTRQMFF; CDR3nt: TGTGCCTGTGACACCGCTGGGGGAACGAGCTCCTGGGACACCCGACAGATGTTTTTC
abundance: few; v_gene: TRDV2; j_gene: TRDJ1; d_gene: TRDD3; len: 15; CDR3aa: CACDQLGEYTDKLIF; CDR3nt: TGTGCCTGTGATCAACTGGGGGAATACACCGATAAACTCATCTTT
abundance: medium-sized; v_gene: TRDV2; j_gene: TRDJ1; d_gene: TRDD3; len: 18; CDR3aa: CACDTMLGGSTYTDKLIF; CDR3nt: TGTGCCTGTGACACAATGCTGGGGGGATCTACGTACACCGATAAACTCATCTTT
abundance: medium-sized; v_gene: TRDV2; j_gene: TRDJ1; d_gene: -; len: 16; CDR3aa: CACDTVGIPSADKLIF; CDR3nt: TGTGCCTGTGACACTGTGGGGATCCCGTCGGCCGATAAACTCATCTTT
abundance: few; v_gene: TRDV2; j_gene: TRDJ1; d_gene: TRDD3; len: 20; CDR3aa: CACEDLSLLGDTRETDKLIF; CDR3nt: TGTGCCTGTGAAGACCTTTCCTTACTGGGGGATACCAGGGAGACCGATAAACTCATCTTT
abundance: few; v_gene: TRDV2; j_gene: TRDJ1; d_gene: TRDD3; len: 22; CDR3aa: CACDTAIGSVGGYALYTDKLIF; CDR3nt: TGTGCCTGTGACACCGCTATCGGTTCGGTTGGGGGATACGCTTTGTACACCGATAAACTCATCTTT
abundance: large; v_gene: TRDV2; j_gene: TRDJ1; d_gene: TRDD3; len: 16; CDR3aa: CACDPLGDRYTDKLIF; CDR3nt: TGTGCCTGTGACCCCCTGGGGGACAGGTACACCGATAAACTCATCTTT
abundance: medium-sized; v_gene: TRDV2; j_gene: TRDJ1; d_gene: TRDD3; len: 16; CDR3aa: CACDTWGIALDDKLIF; CDR3nt: TGTGCCTGTGACACGTGGGGGATTGCATTGGACGATAAACTCATCTTT
abundance: medium-sized; v_gene: TRDV2; j_gene: TRDJ1; d_gene: TRDD3; len: 15; CDR3aa: CACDTVGGYTDKLIF; CDR3nt: TGTGCCTGTGACACGGTTGGGGGATACACCGATAAACTCATCTTT
abundance: medium-sized; v_gene: TRDV2; j_gene: TRDJ1; d_gene: TRDD3; len: 16; CDR3aa: CACDAVNGIPTDKLIF; CDR3nt: TGTGCCTGTGACGCCGTTAACGGGATACCAACCGATAAACTCATCTTT
abundance: -; v_gene: TRDV1; j_gene: TRDJ1; d_gene: TRDD3; len: 20; CDR3aa: CALGELPNGKYWGIRDKLIF; CDR3nt: TGTGCTCTTGGGGAACTACCGAATGGTAAATACTGGGGGATACGAGATAAACTCATCTTT
abundance: few; v_gene: TRDV2; j_gene: TRDJ1; d_gene: TRDD3; len: 23; CDR3aa: CACDTLHLPTHGWGIRQRDKLIF; CDR3nt: TGTGCCTGTGACACTCTACACCTTCCTACCCATGGCTGGGGGATACGCCAGAGGGATAAACTCATCTTT
abundance: few; v_gene: TRDV2; j_gene: TRDJ1; d_gene: TRDD3; len: 16; CDR3aa: CACDLLGDLNTDKLIF; CDR3nt: TGTGCCTGTGACTTACTGGGGGACCTAAACACCGATAAACTCATCTTT
abundance: few; v_gene: TRDV2; j_gene: TRDJ1; d_gene: TRDD3; len: 22; CDR3aa: CACDTADPPLLWGVRQRDKLIF; CDR3nt: TGTGCCTGTGACACCGCCGACCCCCCCCTCCTCTGGGGGGTACGCCAGAGGGATAAACTCATCTTT
abundance: medium-sized; v_gene: TRDV2; j_gene: TRDJ1; d_gene: TRDD3; len: 20; CDR3aa: CACDTITGGPKREHTDKLIF; CDR3nt: TGTGCCTGTGACACCATAACTGGGGGGCCAAAAAGGGAGCACACCGATAAACTCATCTTT